This TCR beta chain appears in the sequencing data of a study of blood T cell repertoires in COVID-19 (dated by TCRdb to 2018 to 2020). About the full investigation: Collaborator samples came from the United States, Italy and Spain and covered acute and convalescent phases of COVID-19. The material from the prospective study consisted of cDNA or gDNA derived from T cells, B-cell-depleted T cells, or PBMCs. Subjects who had been exposed to COVID-19, were actively infected with it, or had recovered from it provided the deeply sampled blood TCRbeta repertoires that made up the dataset. The repertoires were released in a freely available public database intended as a resource for research on the immune response to SARS-CoV-2. The samples were drawn from two sources: the first 160 participants of the ongoing ImmuneRACE study, and some 1,300 subjects contributed by 6 global collaborators. A de-identified subject ID, COVID-19 status, age in years and sex were almost always included in the sample metadata. Where HLA class I and class II types were available, the types were taken from metadata supplied by the sample provider, not from assay-based typing. Results and caveats for the whole study, not just this receptor: The amount of clinical and demographic metadata varied by source and participant and was provided uncurated.

The CDR3 sequence holds 15 residues, the cysteine and phenylalanine included. Kept here is only the CDR3 DNA, which spans 45 bases and is read in frame from base 1. The V end gives up 4 bases and the J end 7 bases, leaving 10 bases in the junction not matched to a gene. The germline V gene specifies KGHSH as CDR1 and LQKENI as CDR2. In its sample, this clone was seen a few times. Its antigen remains undetermined. No base-level quality is on record; no much larger clone is a single base apart. The immunoSEQ Assay, a bias-controlled multiplex PCR, was used to amplify TCRbeta CDR3 regions from genomic DNA. On the authors' methods: Within the assay, amplification of reference gene primers was used to estimate how many nucleated cells each sample contained. To quantify the absolute abundance of each unique TCRbeta CDR3 rearrangement, sequence reads were collapsed and filtered. Productive Simpson clonality was computed per sample as the square root of Simpson's diversity index over productive rearrangements. This is the immuneACCESS table as TCRdb keeps it, with only in-frame sequences that have V and J called. A part of the clones is gone; compared with another copy, unresolved V genes explain less than half, and the rest is unexplained. That table supplies the V and J calls and clone size; D and trimming were determined from the DNA. The table for this sample lists around 400,000 clones; about 90% of them were counted only once. Clones ranked in the top ten supply 1.5% to 2% of the sample.

In the prospective study, participants were roughly 18 to 100 years old, resided in about two dozen geographic areas of the United States, and were enrolled through a virtual design. To assign participants to cohorts, the prospective study relied on clinical history that participants themselves reported in a screening survey and a study questionnaire. Recovered participants in ImmuneRACE Cohort 3 were defined by two consecutive negative NP/OP PCR tests, clearance by a healthcare professional, or resolution of symptoms. In the prospective study, mobile phlebotomists collected whole blood, serum and a nasopharyngeal or oropharyngeal swab from each participant. Participants in the prospective study had the option to provide additional blood draws and questionnaires over a roughly two-month period. Before DNA extraction, prospective study blood samples were shipped either frozen or at room temperature.

This sequence was found in a woman aged 25-40 years who had recovered from COVID-19. Sequenced input: PBMCs or T cells enriched from blood (not recorded which). The rearranged segments are TRBV18 and TRBJ1-2; TRBD1 agrees with 9 junctional bases. The CDR3 loop reads CASSRETGGASGYTF. At the DNA level, the sequence is TGTGCCAGCTCACGAGAAACAGGGGGCGCATCTGGCTACACCTTC.